A single sample is the source of the 9 T cell receptor beta chains below, sequenced in a study of vaccination and CD4 T cells after COVID-19. Their antigens remain unidentified. The treatment is: roughly 11-day PBMC culture with coronavirus spike peptide pools or control peptides (ViraFEST assay). An Oncomine TCR Beta short-read assay was used to sequence the DNA from cultured CD4+ T cells. A single record per CDR3 protein comes from TCRdb applying MiXCR to the PCR reads. Among about 11,000 distinct CDR3 sequences listed, about 41% were seen once. Sequencing was performed on CD4+ T cells from blood, cultured in vitro, taken after SARS-CoV-2 vaccination. Source of these receptors: a human donor who had recovered from COVID-19.

This clonotype ranks as medium-sized. V is TRBV20-1 and J is TRBJ2-5, with D perhaps being TRBD1 or TRBD2 (6 bases each). The CDR3 contains 14 residues. The ends were cut back, 2 bases at V and 5 bases at J, with 15 bases in the middle. The germline CDR1 and CDR2 sequences are DFQATT and SNEGSKA (reference sequence). The CDR3 protein is CSARRGGGRETQYF. The CDR3 bases are TGCAGTGCTAGACGAGGAGGGGGGCGGGAGACCCAGTACTTC.

There are a few counts of this clonotype. V and J are TRBV5-4 and TRBJ1-2, with D perhaps matching TRBD1 (6 bases). Looked up from germline, CDR1 is SGHNT and CDR2 is YYREEE (reference sequence). V shed 6 bases and J shed 3 bases, with 9 bases lying between them. The CDR3 extends over 12 amino acids. This chain's CDR3 is CASNRDYYGYTF. CDR3 nucleotides: TGTGCCAGCAACAGGGACTACTATGGCTACACCTTC.

This rearrangement joins TRBV5-1 to TRBJ2-7; 12 bases are shared with TRBD2. This CDR3 is 15 amino acids long. Trimming took 4 bases from V and 5 from J; bases not matched to a gene: 7. Germline CDR1 is SGHRS and CDR2 is YFSETQ. The CDR3 DNA reads as TGCGCCAGCAGCCCACAGCTAGCGGGAGGGGACGAGCAGTACTTC. It yields the protein CASSPQLAGGDEQYF.

This chain joins TRBV10-3 and TRBJ2-1; D is unclear. The CDR3 loop spans 15 amino acids. V was clipped by 10 bases and J by 0 bases, with 16 bases between them. Germline loops: CDR1 ENHRY, CDR2 SYGVKD. CDR3 bases: TGTGCCACCAAGCTGGACGTGAGCTCCTACAATGAGCAGTTCTTC. As protein: CATKLDVSSYNEQFF.

The genes are TRBV6-5 and TRBJ1-2; D is ambiguous. Germline values: CDR1 MNHEY, CDR2 SVGAGI. This CDR3 is built from 15 residues. Trimming removed 3 bases from V and 4 bases from J, with 15 bases in between. DNA for the CDR3: TGTGCCAGCAGTTATGTACAGACCGGAGTCTATGGCTACACCTTC. It codes for CASSYVQTGVYGYTF.

This chain joins TRBV25-1 and TRBJ2-5; TRBD1 aligns across 8 bases. The CDR3 is made up of 13 amino acids. The V gene's germline CDR1 is MGHDK and CDR2 SYGVNS. V was clipped by 6 bases and J by 3 bases; unmatched bases: 3. For the CDR3, the DNA is TGTGCCAGCAGAGGACAGGGAGAAGAGACCCAGTACTTC. Translating gives CASRGQGEETQYF.

The rearrangement links TRBV24-1 to TRBJ1-2; unclear D gene. Trimming cost V 0 bases and J 8 bases, with 3 bases left between them. Germline assignment: CDR1 KGHDR and CDR2 SFDVKD. The CDR3 is made up of 11 amino acids. CDR3 sequence reads: CATSDLEGYTF. Here the CDR3 DNA reads TGTGCCACCAGTGATTTGGAAGGCTACACCTTC.

The chain is built from TRBV24-1 and TRBJ1-2, with D perhaps matching TRBD1 (5 bases). This CDR3 has 14 amino acids. Per the germline V gene, CDR1 is KGHDR and CDR2 is SFDVKD. The V gene lost 2 bases and the J gene lost 1 base, with 7 bases spanning the gap. The CDR3: CATSDWGGNYGYTF. In nucleotides, the CDR3 is TGTGCCACCAGTGATTGGGGCGGTAACTATGGCTACACCTTC.

The J gene is TRBJ2-7, the V gene TRBV20-1; the match to TRBD2 covers 15 bases. The V gene's germline CDR1 is DFQATT and CDR2 SNEGSKA (reference sequence). The V and J ends lost 6 bases and 2 bases, in that order; junction bases with no gene match: 8. The CDR3 totals 16 residues. CDR3 DNA: TGCAGTGCCACAGGGACTAGCGGGAGGACCGCCTACGAGCAGTACTTC. This gives the protein CSATGTSGRTAYEQYF.